The 27 T cell receptor beta chains below all came from one sample that was sequenced in a study of technical replicates of blood from several donors. The protocol was immunoSEQ multiplex PCR, while the TCRdb copy is restricted to in-frame clones and leaves out a portion. The sample carries 100,000 or so clones, approximately 96% recorded once. Sequencing was performed on T cells isolated from PBMCs. The source is a human donor in good health.

This chain uses TRBV5-5 with TRBJ2-2, with 10 bases fitting TRBD2. This CDR3 spans 17 amino acids. The ends lost 4 bases at V and 4 bases at J; junction bases unmatched: 10. From germline, CDR1 is SGHKS and CDR2 YYEKEE (reference sequence). CDR3 coding DNA: TGTGCCAGCAGCGGAAGTCTAGCGGGAGTCCTCACCGGGGAGCTGTTTTTT. Translation gives CASSGSLAGVLTGELFF. Full variable domain (outside the CDR3, taken from reference TRBV5-5 and TRBJ2-2): DAGVTQSPTHLIKTRGQQVTLRCSPISGHKSVSWYQQVLGQGPQFIFQYYEKEERGRGNFPDRFSARQFPNYSSELNVNALLLGDSALYLCASSGSLAGVLTGELFFGEGSRLTVL.

The chain couples TRBV27 to TRBJ1-4; D unresolved. The germline V gene has CDR1 MNHEY and CDR2 SMNVEV (reference sequence). The CDR3 has 14 residues. With 4 bases removed from V and 0 bases from J, the gap between germline ends came to 6 bases. The CDR3 DNA follows: TGTGCCAGCAGTTATTATGCAACTAATGAAAAACTGTTTTTT. Its translation is CASSYYATNEKLFF. Variable domain in full (rest from reference TRBV27 and TRBJ1-4): EAQVTQNPRYLITVTGKKLTVTCSQNMNHEYMSWYRQDPGLGLRQIYYSMNVEVTDKGDVPEGYKVSRKEKRNFPLILESPSPNQTSLYFCASSYYATNEKLFFGSGTQLSVL.

V gene TRBV5-1 combines with J gene TRBJ2-2; TRBD2 might be the D (6 bases). The germline V gene has CDR1 SGHRS and CDR2 YFSETQ. Trimming left V 1 base short and J 5 bases short, with 9 bases between. The CDR3 contains 14 residues. The CDR3 DNA follows: TGCGCCAGCAGCTTGTTCGCGGGGACCGGGGAGCTGTTTTTT. Its protein is CASSLFAGTGELFF. The variable domain in full, completed from reference TRBV5-1 and TRBJ2-2, reads KAGVTQTPRYLIKTRGQQVTLSCSPISGHRSVSWYQQTPGQGLQFLFEYFSETQRNKGNFPGRFSGRQFSNSRSEMNVSTLELGDSALYLCASSLFAGTGELFFGEGSRLTVL.

This sequence joins TRBV18 and TRBJ1-3; D is undetermined. Germline CDR1 reads KGHSH; CDR2 reads LQKENI. CDR3 length: 15 amino acids. V dropped 2 bases and J dropped 0 bases, with 8 bases sitting between them. Here the CDR3 reads CASSPVGSSGNTIYF. Here the CDR3 DNA reads TGTGCCAGCTCACCAGTAGGGAGCTCTGGAAACACCATATATTTT. Full variable domain (rest looked up from reference TRBV18 and TRBJ1-3): NAGVMQNPRHLVRRRGQEARLRCSPMKGHSHVYWYRQLPEEGLKFMVYLQKENIIDESGMPKERFSAEFPKEGPSILRIQQVVRGDSAAYFCASSPVGSSGNTIYFGEGSWLTVV.

This clone was detected once. The rearrangement uses TRBV5-4 and TRBJ1-1; D perhaps matches TRBD1 (6 bases). The CDR3 runs to 13 residues. The V and J ends lost 5 bases and 1 base respectively, with 9 bases between them. Per the germline V gene, CDR1 is SGHNT and CDR2 is YYREEE (reference sequence). The CDR3 DNA is TGTGCCAGCAGTAGGGGGAGGAACACTGAAGCTTTCTTT. Amino acid sequence: CASSRGRNTEAFF.

The rearrangement joins TRBV18 to TRBJ1-4; D is uncertain. The germline V and J ends were trimmed by 0 bases and 3 bases, with 2 bases remaining between them. The CDR3 is 13 amino acids. Germline CDR1 is KGHSH and CDR2 is LQKENI. Here the CDR3 reads CASSPPSNEKLFF. The CDR3 DNA reads TGTGCCAGCTCACCACCCTCTAATGAAAAACTGTTTTTT.

This chain links TRBV11-3 with TRBJ2-5, with D maybe TRBD2 (5 bases). The CDR3 loop spans 16 amino acids. Germline V lookup: CDR1 SGHNT, CDR2 YENEEA. The ends were cut back, 1 base at V and 1 base at J, with 13 bases in the middle. CDR3 sequence: CASSLGSAGPQETQYF. The CDR3 nucleotides read TGTGCCAGCAGCTTAGGTTCTGCGGGTCCCCAAGAGACCCAGTACTTC.

The chain links TRBV6-5 to TRBJ1-2; D perhaps matches TRBD1 (6 bases). Germline CDR1 reads MNHEY; CDR2 reads SVGAGI. The V gene lost 7 bases and the J gene lost 7 bases, with 16 bases spanning the gap. CDR3 length: 13 residues. The CDR3 bases are TGTGCCAGCAATCCGACAGGTCTCGGTGGCTACACCTTC. As protein: CASNPTGLGGYTF.

This clone was counted a single time. This chain links TRBV27 with TRBJ1-4; the D gene is possibly TRBD1 (5 bases). The CDR3 is made up of 12 amino acids. V dropped 3 bases and J dropped 7 bases, with 6 bases sitting between them. From germline, CDR1 is MNHEY and CDR2 SMNVEV (reference sequence). CDR3 DNA: TGTGCCAGCAGTTTCGGGGGTGAAAAACTGTTTTTT. Translation gives CASSFGGEKLFF.

This rearrangement joins TRBV19 to TRBJ2-7; 7 bases are shared with TRBD1. Germline V gene sequence: CDR1 LNHDA, CDR2 SQIVND (reference sequence). With V trimmed by 4 bases and J by 5 bases, 5 bases remained unmatched. The CDR3 sequence is 13 residues long. The CDR3 DNA follows: TGTGCCAGTAGTAGACAGGGTCGGGACGAGCAGTACTTC. This gives the protein CASSRQGRDEQYF.

This sequence joins TRBV28 and TRBJ1-1, with D perhaps TRBD1 (6 bases). CDR1 MDHEN and CDR2 SYDVKM come from the germline V gene. V lost 5 bases to trimming and J lost 5 bases, with 15 bases between them. The CDR3 runs 14 residues. CDR3 sequence: CASSTYRVLTEAFF. CDR3 in DNA: TGTGCCAGCAGTACCTACAGGGTTCTGACTGAAGCTTTCTTT.

The rearrangement joins TRBV5-1 to TRBJ2-3; D is ambiguous. Deletions cut 1 base from V and 2 bases from J, with 8 bases between. In germline, CDR1 is SGHRS, CDR2 YFSETQ. The CDR3 is 14 residues long. Written as DNA, the CDR3 is TGCGCCAGCAGCTTGTCCAGTCTCACAGATACGCAGTATTTT. It yields the protein CASSLSSLTDTQYF.

V gene TRBV21-1 combines with J gene TRBJ2-5; TRBD2 reflects the table's D call only, with no check against the DNA. TRBV21-1 is reported as a pseudogene. This CDR3 region has 14 residues. The CDR3 protein is CASPTSGRGETQYF. In DNA, the CDR3 is TGTGCCAGCCCGACTAGCGGGAGAGGAGAGACCCAGTACTTC.

V is TRBV29-1 and J is TRBJ1-1; no clear D gene. CDR3 length: 11 amino acids. V lost 7 bases and J lost 5, with 11 bases in between. The germline V gene has CDR1 SQVTM and CDR2 ANQGSEA. The CDR3 loop reads CSGLGWTEAFF. The CDR3 DNA reads as TGCAGCGGGCTAGGTTGGACTGAAGCTTTCTTT.

The gene calls are TRBV11-2 and TRBJ2-7, with 9 bases fitting TRBD1. This CDR3 spans 13 amino acids. Trimming cost V 8 bases and J 0 bases; bases outside gene matches: 2. CDR1 and CDR2 (germline): SGHAT, FQNNGV. The CDR3: CASGTGISYEQYF. The CDR3 region has the DNA TGTGCCAGCGGGACAGGGATCTCCTACGAGCAGTACTTC.

The chain joins TRBV9 to TRBJ2-7, with TRBD2 matching over 7 bases. Trimming removed 0 bases from V and 6 bases from J; junction bases left unmatched: 6. This CDR3 is built from 14 residues. Germline-derived CDR1 and CDR2 are SGDLS and YYNGEE. CDR3 in DNA: TGTGCCAGCAGCGTAGATTGGGGGGGGATCGAGCAGTACTTC. This translates into CASSVDWGGIEQYF. Supplemented by reference TRBV9 and TRBJ2-7, the full variable domain reads DSGVTQTPKHLITATGQRVTLRCSPRSGDLSVYWYQQSLDQGLQFLIQYYNGEERAKGNILERFSAQQFPDLHSELNLSSLELGDSALYFCASSVDWGGIEQYFGPGTRLTVT.

V gene TRBV19 combines with J gene TRBJ2-7, with D perhaps matching TRBD2 (5 bases). Trimming pared 7 bases from V and 2 bases from J, leaving 15 bases between. CDR3 size: 14 residues. The germline V gene has CDR1 LNHDA and CDR2 SQIVND (reference sequence). CDR3 sequence reads: CASTSGVGTYEQYF. The DNA for the CDR3 is TGTGCCAGTACTTCAGGAGTCGGGACCTACGAGCAGTACTTC.

The CDR3 loop is CAIMPGTGPDTQYF. CDR3 in DNA: TGTGCCATCATGCCCGGGACAGGGCCAGATACGCAGTATTTT. The chain combines TRBV10-3 with TRBJ2-3, with 9 bases that match TRBD1. The V and J ends lost 7 bases and 4 bases, in that order; junction bases with no gene match: 6. From germline, CDR1 is ENHRY and CDR2 SYGVKD. The CDR3 is made up of 14 amino acids.

This clone occurred a few times. The J gene is TRBJ1-1, the V gene TRBV6-4, with a weak D call TRBD1 (5 bases). The germline gives CDR1 MRHNA, CDR2 SNTAGT. Trimming shortened V by 4 bases and J by 3 bases, and 18 bases separated the two germline ends. The CDR3 is 16 residues long. CDR3 sequence reads: CASSGKERGGDTEAFF. The CDR3 DNA follows: TGTGCCAGCAGTGGCAAAGAGAGGGGAGGAGACACTGAAGCTTTCTTT.

V gene TRBV2 combines with J gene TRBJ2-2; 9 nucleotides agree with TRBD2. This CDR3 is 15 amino acids long. From germline, CDR1 is SNHLY and CDR2 FYNNEI. The V gene end was trimmed by 5 bases and the J gene end by 2 bases; junction bases not matched to a gene: 3. CDR3 in DNA: TGTGCCAGCAGTACTAGCGGGCTAAACACCGGGGAGCTGTTTTTT. It specifies CASSTSGLNTGELFF.

This clone was recorded once. This chain joins TRBV4-2 and TRBJ2-5; 7 bases match TRBD2. The CDR3 spans 16 residues. The V gene's germline CDR1 is LGHNA and CDR2 YNFKEQ. The V segment lost 4 bases and the J segment 4 bases; nucleotides outside the gene matches: 12. The CDR3 bases are TGTGCCAGCAGCCCGATAGCGGGTCAAGAGGGAGAGACCCAGTACTTC. Encoded protein: CASSPIAGQEGETQYF.

The chain couples TRBV6-5 to TRBJ1-4; D gene ambiguous. V lost 4 bases to trimming and J lost 0 bases, with 9 bases between them. The length of the CDR3 is 15 residues. Looked up from germline, CDR1 is MNHEY and CDR2 is SVGAGI. CDR3 region: CASSSPGSTNEKLFF. CDR3 DNA sequence: TGTGCCAGCAGTTCCCCCGGGTCAACTAATGAAAAACTGTTTTTT.

The rearrangement uses TRBV19 and TRBJ1-1; perhaps TRBD1 as D (6 bases). Looked up from germline, CDR1 is LNHDA and CDR2 is SQIVND (reference sequence). The CDR3 totals 14 residues. V shed 3 bases and J shed 4 bases, with 12 bases lying between them. CDR3 bases: TGTGCCAGTAGTATGGACAGTTTAATCACTGAAGCTTTCTTT. This encodes CASSMDSLITEAFF.

The chain carries TRBV4-2 and TRBJ2-7, with D unclear. The CDR3 spans 13 residues. Germline V CDR1 and CDR2: LGHNA, YNFKEQ. V was pared by 0 bases and J by 1 base, with 4 bases between. Written as DNA, the CDR3 is TGTGCCAGCAGCCAAGACGGTTCCTACGAGCAGTACTTC. Residues: CASSQDGSYEQYF.

The CDR3: CASSSTTSGSSEQFF. CDR3 coding DNA: TGTGCCAGCAGCTCGACGACTAGCGGGAGCAGTGAGCAGTTCTTC. This chain connects TRBV7-6 to TRBJ2-1; 12 positions agree with TRBD2. J was trimmed by 9 bases and V by 4 bases; bases with no gene match: 7. This CDR3 has 15 residues. The germline V gene has CDR1 SGHVS and CDR2 FNYEAQ.

V gene TRBV9 combines with J gene TRBJ1-1; 7 positions match TRBD1. The V segment lost 0 bases and the J segment 11 bases; nucleotides outside the gene matches: 10. Germline CDR1 and CDR2: SGDLS and YYNGEE. The CDR3 has 14 amino acids. In DNA form, the CDR3 reads TGTGCCAGCAGCGTAGAGGCAGGGGGGTTAGGGGCTTTCTTT. This sequence encodes CASSVEAGGLGAFF.

The chain links TRBV27 to TRBJ1-1; tentatively, D is TRBD1 (5 bases). Trimming took 5 bases from V and 0 from J, leaving 13 bases between them. This CDR3 spans 15 amino acids. The germline V gene has CDR1 MNHEY and CDR2 SMNVEV (reference sequence). The CDR3 DNA reads as TGTGCCAGCAGTCTCCGTGGGGCCATGAACACTGAAGCTTTCTTT. Its protein is CASSLRGAMNTEAFF.